This section outlines one TCR beta chain sequence together with its context. No cognate antigen has been identified for it. No base quality information exists; no much larger clone differs at one position. Library preparation used the immunoSEQ multiplex PCR assay. For the multiplex PCR, a mixture combining 60 forward primers for TCR Vbeta segments and 13 reverse primers for TCR Jbeta segments was used. Amplification of the CDR3 region of rearranged TCR beta genes was performed with a multiplex PCR assay on genomic DNA. The Illumina HiSeq System was used to sequence the amplified TCR beta libraries as 87-base-pair reads. Under the source paper's analysis protocol: A later analysis tallied tens of millions of unique TCR beta chains across the 600 to 700 repertoires, and some 10 million of those chains were shared by two or more donors. Raw reads were error-corrected and collapsed into unique sequences by a nearest-neighbor algorithm in which closely related sequences were merged to remove PCR and sequencing errors. Alignment of CDR3 sequences to IMGT reference sequences was used to assign V, D and J gene segments. For a sequence to be retained, a match of at least six nucleotides was required to both a V gene segment and a J gene segment. Rearrangements were classified as productive when the CDR3 lacked stop codons and remained in frame with V and J, and all other rearrangements were classified as non-productive. CDR3 was defined by IMGT convention, running from the second conserved V-encoded cysteine to the conserved J-encoded phenylalanine. Sequences without an unambiguous match to a single V gene segment were excluded from the earlier analysis of 450 to 750 of the donors. In an earlier analysis of 587 of the donors, V segments were called functional above 56.7% productive rearrangements and were called segregating when the between-donor standard deviation exceeded 5%. A statistical classification framework was built to diagnose cytomegalovirus status from the catalog of TCR beta chain sequences. In a later analysis, V and J genes were assigned by comparing TCR nucleotide sequences against IMGT/GENE-DB human TR gene sequences. Using the TCRdist pipeline, a later analysis assigned CDR3 sequences along with most-parsimonious VDJ recombination scenarios. In a later analysis, each TCR beta chain was defined by its CDR3 amino acid sequence together with its V-gene family, and reads without a unique V-gene family were excluded. In a later analysis, 450 to 600 highly shared, low-generation-probability nucleotide sequences were removed to address suspected cross-contamination and a sequencing artifact. In a later analysis, a clonal expansion index for each public chain was calculated from normalized within-repertoire ranks of inferred template counts. In a later analysis, generation probabilities were computed using a VDJ recombination model fitted to out-of-frame rearrangements, and the results were checked against IGoR. Hypergeometric tests were used in a later analysis to score TCR-TCR, TCR-HLA and TCR-CMV co-occurrence, with a repertoire-size bias correction applied to the TCR pairs. A later analysis estimated false discovery rates by permuting HLA or CMV assignments 20 times. In a later analysis, co-occurring TCRs were grouped using DBSCAN, and TCRdist sequence similarity was added for clustering within HLA-allele-positive subsets. Repertoires with fewer than 30,000 or more than 120,000 public chains, plus five repertoires with anomalous nucleotide sharing, were excluded from co-occurrence clustering. Imported from immuneACCESS, the table was reduced by TCRdb to in-frame sequences with V and J called. These copies leave out some clones; in studies compared against another copy, an unresolved V gene accounts for under half, and the cause of the remainder is not known. V and J calls and clone size are given by that table; D and trimming were obtained from the DNA. The sample table contains around 90,000 clones; only one count was recorded for over 60% of them. The top ten clonotypes cover approximately 21% of the sample.

The cohort was made up of about 610 healthy bone marrow donors. All cohort members were sampled while nominally healthy, although unrecorded immune exposures were likely present. The donor tested CMV seropositive, placing the donor among the 289 seropositive members of the cohort. A peripheral blood sample was collected from each donor, and TCR beta sequencing was performed on peripheral blood mononuclear cells. The Qiagen DNeasy Blood Extraction Kit was used to extract genomic DNA from the blood cell samples. The data belong to a study of cytomegalovirus exposure and HLA in healthy donors (TCRdb year 2017). With respect to the entire study: An earlier analysis of roughly 630 of the donors reported more than 250 Gb of sequence data and 117 million unique TCR beta sequences from about 179 million T cells. HLA typing covered class I and class II loci at four-digit resolution. In the later analysis, no new phenotypic data were used to find candidate immune exposures; instead, reliance was placed on TCR beta sequences and their occurrence across donors. On average, approximately 250,000 unique TCR beta nucleotide sequences were sequenced per donor among several hundred genotyped donors of the cohort, with about 19% of those sequences being non-productive. A later genetic analysis used genome-wide SNP genotypes for about three fifths of the 666 donors, treating that subset as a discovery cohort. High-throughput TCR immunosequencing, statistical association of individual TCRs with disease status, and machine learning were combined to predict cytomegalovirus infection status. The aim of the study was to test whether cataloging public T cell receptors could identify signatures of past pathogen exposure. An early release that covered fewer than 750 HLA-typed donors contained approximately 290 gigabases of sequencing data and 65 million to 100 million unique TCR sequences. In an earlier analysis of a few hundred of the donors, high-throughput TCR beta sequencing was used to judge whether each TCR beta V gene segment behaved as functional or pseudogenic. Donor age, sex, ethnicity and CMV serostatus were compiled alongside the repertoire data. Every repertoire in the discovery cohort had been generated on one and the same sequencing platform. The T cell repertoires of 670 or so subjects were profiled by immunosequencing and related to cytomegalovirus serostatus. Typing coverage varied by locus: roughly 629-640 donors for A, B, C, DRB1 and DQB1; approximately 520 for DQA1; over 600 for DPA1; 400 to 480 for DPB1. In addition to the first cohort of approximately 670 subjects, a separate validation cohort of approximately 130 different subjects was used. The genetic ancestry cluster associated with self-reported Caucasian donors included approximately 85% of the roughly 400 genotyped donors. To study patterns of TCR occurrence, a later analysis re-analyzed previously published TCR beta repertoires from 666 donors and added high-resolution HLA genotyping. Roughly 5 DR-DQ haplotypes were handled as single units for association and clustering, since linkage in the cohort was strong.

Relative to germline, V is 3 bases shorter and J is 7 bases shorter, with 18 bases between their ends. For CDR1 and CDR2, the germline V gene (reference sequence) lists LNHDA and SQIVND. The CDR3 runs 16 residues from the cysteine to the phenylalanine. The retained sequence is limited to the CDR3, 48 bases, with the frame set at the first base. Overall study outcomes, separate from this receptor: V-gene and J-gene trimming of TCR beta chains was associated with a missense DCLRE1C variant in a later genetic analysis, and the association was replicated in an independent cohort. In a later genetic analysis, fewer N-insertions in productive TCRs were reported among donors in an Asian-associated ancestry cluster than the approximately 670-donor mean. HLA typing was unavailable for some donors at each locus, so association tests used only the typed subset. This cohort had only TCR beta chains sequenced, and the lack of alpha or paired-chain data limited which features could be detected. According to a later analysis, TCR association rates differed among HLA loci, with DRB1 alleles showing the most associated TCRs and HLA-C alleles showing the fewest. A total of 164 TCR beta chains were listed by the study as associated with cytomegalovirus. According to a later analysis, most CMV-associated TCR beta chains appeared to be HLA-restricted, and the HLA associations seemed to be driven largely by CMV exposure. Correlated functional status among segregating V segments might reflect linkage disequilibrium, but an unknown experimental factor could not be ruled out. In an earlier analysis of fewer than 700 of the donors, most TCR beta V segments appeared in productive rearrangements about 90% or about 30% of the time, broadly matching IMGT annotations. Most TCR sequences were observed very rarely across donors, whereas some public TCRs were present in many individuals. In a later analysis, some 18,000 TCR beta sequences were associated with specific HLA alleles at a false discovery rate of 0.05. According to a later analysis, parvovirus B19, influenza, CMV and Epstein-Barr virus appeared linked to several top co-occurrence clusters. The classifier was reported to diagnose cytomegalovirus status with high specificity and sensitivity in both the original cohort and the validation cohort. Because the 87-base-pair reads could not distinguish some IMGT-functional V segments, including TRBV6-2 and TRBV6-3, those segments were excluded. The presence/absence analyses assumed that sequencing depth was roughly uniform across donors, and that assumption may not be true. A cluster of highly shared sequence variants was judged likely to be a technical artifact of the sequencing pipeline. For the cohort, immune exposure information was limited to CMV serostatus. The authors suggested that the approach could potentially be extended to other disease states and immunological phenotypes. A later analysis found that HLA-associated TCR beta chains were more clonally expanded and had lower generation probabilities than equally common non-associated chains. Strong co-occurrence of HLA alleles, especially DR and DQ, made assigning TCR associations to individual alleles difficult. In vitro tests confirmed that a few of the cytomegalovirus-associated TCR beta chains recognize cytomegalovirus antigens. Because counts were too low, seventeen rarely observed V segments, including chromosome 9 orphons, were excluded from the earlier analysis of several hundred of the donors. A further reported finding was that TCR beta sequences accurately predicted the HLA-A and HLA-B alleles for most subjects in the first cohort.

The sample comprised PBMCs. The sequence links TRBV19 to TRBJ2-2; the D gene is possibly TRBD2, with 5 bases matching. This receptor was taken from a woman in her fifties or sixties in good health and CMV-seropositive. The bases read TGTGCCAGTAGTATTGTTGGCCGGGAAAGAGACGGGGAGCTGTTTTTT. Its coded protein is CASSIVGRERDGELFF.